The following is a T cell receptor (beta chain) sequence with its context. Its antigen is undetermined. Other nucleotide sequences in the sample specify the same CDR3. Naive CD8 cells were CD45RO-negative, positively selected for CCR7, excluding terminally differentiated effector memory CD45RA+ cells. Original processing methods: ImmunoSEQ sequences covered only the junction and lacked quality scores; filtering therefore differed. Repertoires were generated with immunoSEQ multiplex PCR, while TCRdb's copy carries only in-frame clones and drops some. The D gene and trimming were derived from the DNA, and the V and J assignments and clone size from that table. The table lists about 2,200,000 clones, roughly 91% of them singletons, with 1.5% to 2% in the top ten. This entry comes from a study of shared clonotypes between healthy human individuals. At the level of the study: The donor group consisted of two women and three men, aged 18 to 49.

Study-wide results and limits: Larger estimated richness was generally recorded for naive subsets relative to memory subsets. Clonotypes that were shared across a few donors made up around 5% of naive CD4 clonotypes.

This TCR came from a man between 18 and 29 years old in good health. Some clones in this sample may be carry-over from other donors' samples. The material sequenced was naive CD8+ T cells from PBMCs.

CDR3 sequence (DNA): TGTGCCAGCAGTTACTCCGGGACTAGCGGTTACGAGCAGTACTTC. It translates to CASSYSGTSGYEQYF. The gene calls are TRBV6-5 and TRBJ2-7; 11 nucleotides line up with TRBD2. CDR1 and CDR2 (germline): MNHEY, SVGAGI. The V gene end was trimmed by 0 bases and the J gene end by 4 bases; junction bases not matched to a gene: 2. This CDR3 contains 15 residues.